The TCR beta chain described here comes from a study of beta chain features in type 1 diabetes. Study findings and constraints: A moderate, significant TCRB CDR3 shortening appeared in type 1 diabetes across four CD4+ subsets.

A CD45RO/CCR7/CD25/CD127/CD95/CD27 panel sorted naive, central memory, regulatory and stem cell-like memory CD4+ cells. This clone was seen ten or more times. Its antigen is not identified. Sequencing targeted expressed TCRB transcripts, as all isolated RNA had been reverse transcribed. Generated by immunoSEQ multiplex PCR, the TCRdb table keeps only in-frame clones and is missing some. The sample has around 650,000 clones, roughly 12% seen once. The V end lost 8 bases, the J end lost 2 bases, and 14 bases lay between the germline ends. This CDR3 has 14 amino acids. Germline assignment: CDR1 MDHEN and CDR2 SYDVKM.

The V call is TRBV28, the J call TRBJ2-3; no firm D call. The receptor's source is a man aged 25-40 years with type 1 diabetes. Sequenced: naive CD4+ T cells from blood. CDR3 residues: CASSAAKNTDTQYF. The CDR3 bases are TGTGCCAGCTCGGCGGCAAAGAACACAGATACGCAGTATTTT.